This T cell receptor beta chain was observed in a study of CD8+CD57+ T cells in acquired aplastic anemia. On the study more broadly: Sorted CD4+ plus CD8+ cells gave DNA averaging roughly 3 ug. Study-wide points: Between patients and controls, 25 to 35 CD8+ CDR3 sequences were found in common.

Genomic DNA constituted the template upon which TCR beta VDJ and CDR3 profiling was performed. TCRdb re-called the reads with MiXCR, one entry per CDR3 protein. Among 160,000 or so distinct CDR3 sequences listed, roughly 43% were seen once. Selection for sequencing was limited to patients who had shown CD8+CD57+ cell expansion by flow cytometry. A severe acquired aplastic anemia diagnosis applied to all patients. No therapy had been given to the patients at the time of blood sampling. The CDR3 runs to 11 residues. Per the germline V gene, CDR1 is KGHDR and CDR2 is SFDVKD. V was trimmed by 8 bases and J by 2 bases, leaving 5 bases between them. On this clonotype: What it binds is unknown.

The TCR was taken from a human donor with aplastic anemia. Sequenced sample: sorted CD4+, CD8+, or CD8+CD57+ T cells (not recorded which) from PBMCs. This chain links TRBV24-1 with TRBJ2-5; the D is unclear. This chain's CDR3 is CATNRQETQYF. The DNA for the CDR3 is TGTGCCACCAACAGACAAGAGACCCAGTACTTC.